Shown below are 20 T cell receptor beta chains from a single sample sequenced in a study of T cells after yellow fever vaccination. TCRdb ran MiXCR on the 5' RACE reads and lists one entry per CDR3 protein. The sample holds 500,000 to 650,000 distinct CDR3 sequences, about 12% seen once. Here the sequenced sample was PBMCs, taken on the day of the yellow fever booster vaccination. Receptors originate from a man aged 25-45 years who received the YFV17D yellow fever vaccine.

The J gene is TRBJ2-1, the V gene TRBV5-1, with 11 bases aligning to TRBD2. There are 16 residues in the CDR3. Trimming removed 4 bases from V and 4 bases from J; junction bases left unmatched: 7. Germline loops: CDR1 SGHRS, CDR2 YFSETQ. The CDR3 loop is CASSTRLAGRYNEQFF. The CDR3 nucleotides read TGCGCCAGCAGCACCCGACTAGCGGGACGGTACAATGAGCAGTTCTTC.

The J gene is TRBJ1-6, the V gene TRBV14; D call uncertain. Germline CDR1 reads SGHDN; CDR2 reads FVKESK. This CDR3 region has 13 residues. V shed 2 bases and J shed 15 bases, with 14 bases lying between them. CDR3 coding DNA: TGTGCCAGCAGCCAAAGATCTAGAGGACTCCTCCACTTT. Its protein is CASSQRSRGLLHF. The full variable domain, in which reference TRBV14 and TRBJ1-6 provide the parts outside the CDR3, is EAGVTQFPSHSVIEKGQTVTLRCDPISGHDNLYWYRRVMGKEIKFLLHFVKESKQDESGMPNNRFLAERTGGTYSTLKVQPAELEDSGVYFCASSQRSRGLLHFGNGTRLTVT.

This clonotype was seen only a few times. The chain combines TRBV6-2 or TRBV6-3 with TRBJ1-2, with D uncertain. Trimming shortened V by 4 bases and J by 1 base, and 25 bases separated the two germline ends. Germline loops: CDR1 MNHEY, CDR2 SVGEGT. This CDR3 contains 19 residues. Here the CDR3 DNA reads TGTGCCAGCAGTTTATCCCGTACAGTGATCGGGCCTGATAACTATGGCTACACCTTC. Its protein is CASSLSRTVIGPDNYGYTF.

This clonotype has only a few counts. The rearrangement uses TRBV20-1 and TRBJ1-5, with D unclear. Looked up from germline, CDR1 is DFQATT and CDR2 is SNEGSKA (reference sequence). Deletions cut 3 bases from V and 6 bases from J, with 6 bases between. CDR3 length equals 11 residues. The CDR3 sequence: CSASGIQPQHF. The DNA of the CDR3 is TGCAGTGCTAGTGGGATTCAGCCCCAGCATTTT.

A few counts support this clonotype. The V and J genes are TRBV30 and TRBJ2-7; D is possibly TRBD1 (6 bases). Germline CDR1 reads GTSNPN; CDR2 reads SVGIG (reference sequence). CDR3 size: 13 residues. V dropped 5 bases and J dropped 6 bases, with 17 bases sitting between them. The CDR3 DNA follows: TGTGCCTGGGTCCGGGTGAGGGGGACCGAGCAGTACTTC. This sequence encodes CAWVRVRGTEQYF.

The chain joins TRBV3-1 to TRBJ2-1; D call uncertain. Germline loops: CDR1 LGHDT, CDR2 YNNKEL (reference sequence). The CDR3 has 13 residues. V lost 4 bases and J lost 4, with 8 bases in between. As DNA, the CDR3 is TGTGCCAGCAGCCTGGGGATGTACAATGAGCAGTTCTTC. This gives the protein CASSLGMYNEQFF.

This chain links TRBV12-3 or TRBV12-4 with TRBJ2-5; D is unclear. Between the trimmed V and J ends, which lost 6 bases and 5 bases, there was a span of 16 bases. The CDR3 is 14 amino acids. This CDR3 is CASRPLPGVETQYF. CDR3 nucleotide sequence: TGTGCCAGCAGACCCCTGCCTGGGGTTGAGACCCAGTACTTC.

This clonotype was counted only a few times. This chain's CDR3 is CASSQSTGGRYNEQFF. CDR3 coding DNA: TGCGCCAGCAGCCAAAGTACTGGCGGGCGATACAATGAGCAGTTCTTC. The chain carries TRBV4-1 and TRBJ2-1; D perhaps matches TRBD2 (5 bases). The length of the CDR3 is 16 residues. The V end lost 2 bases, the J end lost 4 bases, and 15 bases lay between the germline ends. Germline V gene sequence: CDR1 MGHRA, CDR2 YSYEKL.

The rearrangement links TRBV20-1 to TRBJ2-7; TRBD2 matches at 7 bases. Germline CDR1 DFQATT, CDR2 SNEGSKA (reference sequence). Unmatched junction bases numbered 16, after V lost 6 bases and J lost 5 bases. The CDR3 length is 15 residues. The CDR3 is CSARRGRGVRNEQYF. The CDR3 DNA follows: TGCAGTGCGAGGCGGGGGAGAGGCGTAAGGAACGAGCAGTACTTC.

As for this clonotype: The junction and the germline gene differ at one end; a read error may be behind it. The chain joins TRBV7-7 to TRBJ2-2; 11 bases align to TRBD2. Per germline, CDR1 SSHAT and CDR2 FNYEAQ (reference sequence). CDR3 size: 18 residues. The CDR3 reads CASSSISGTSGNTGELFF. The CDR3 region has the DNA TGTGCTAGCAGCTCCATTTCCGGGACTAGCGGGAACACCGGGGAGCTGTTTTTT.

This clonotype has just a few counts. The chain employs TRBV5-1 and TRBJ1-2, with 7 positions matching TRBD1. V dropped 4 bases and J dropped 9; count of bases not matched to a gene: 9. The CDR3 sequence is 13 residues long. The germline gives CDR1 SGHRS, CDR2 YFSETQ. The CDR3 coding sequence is TGCGCCAGCAGCGCCGTGGGACAGCTAAGCTACACCTTC. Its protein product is CASSAVGQLSYTF.

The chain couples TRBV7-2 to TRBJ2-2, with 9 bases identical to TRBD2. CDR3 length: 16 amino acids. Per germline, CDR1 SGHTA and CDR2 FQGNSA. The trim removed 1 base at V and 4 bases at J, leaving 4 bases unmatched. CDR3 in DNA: TGTGCCAGCAGCTTAGATGGCGGGAGGGCCACCGGGGAGCTGTTTTTT. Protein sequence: CASSLDGGRATGELFF.

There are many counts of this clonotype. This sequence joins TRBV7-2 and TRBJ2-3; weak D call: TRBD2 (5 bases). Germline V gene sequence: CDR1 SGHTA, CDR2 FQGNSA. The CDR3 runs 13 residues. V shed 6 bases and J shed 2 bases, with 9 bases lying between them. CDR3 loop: CASRGLNTDTQYF. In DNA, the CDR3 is TGTGCCAGCAGAGGACTTAACACAGATACGCAGTATTTT.

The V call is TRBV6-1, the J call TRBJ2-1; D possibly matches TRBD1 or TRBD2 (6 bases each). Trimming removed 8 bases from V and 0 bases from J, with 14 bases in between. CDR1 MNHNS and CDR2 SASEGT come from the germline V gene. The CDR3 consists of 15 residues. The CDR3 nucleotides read TGTGCCAGCGCCGGGGGCCCCCCCTCCTACAATGAGCAGTTCTTC. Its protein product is CASAGGPPSYNEQFF.

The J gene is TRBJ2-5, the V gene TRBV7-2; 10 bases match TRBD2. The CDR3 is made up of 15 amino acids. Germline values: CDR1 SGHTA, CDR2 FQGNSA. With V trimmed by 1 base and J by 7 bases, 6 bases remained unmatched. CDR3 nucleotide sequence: TGTGCCAGCAGCTTAGTAGGGACTAGCGTCGCGACCCAGTACTTC. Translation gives CASSLVGTSVATQYF.

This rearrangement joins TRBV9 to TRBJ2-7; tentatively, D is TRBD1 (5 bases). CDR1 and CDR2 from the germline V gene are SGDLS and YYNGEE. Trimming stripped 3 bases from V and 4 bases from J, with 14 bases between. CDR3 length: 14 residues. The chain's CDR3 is CASSDLTEPYEQYF. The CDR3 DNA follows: TGTGCCAGCAGCGACTTGACAGAGCCTTACGAGCAGTACTTC.

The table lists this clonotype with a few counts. The chain's CDR3 is CASSQQRLEKLFF. In nucleotides, the CDR3 is TGCGCCAGCAGCCAACAACGGCTGGAAAAACTGTTTTTT. The chain employs TRBV4-3 and TRBJ1-4; unclear D gene. The length of the CDR3 is 13 residues. Trimming stripped 2 bases from V and 8 bases from J, with 9 bases between. Per germline, CDR1 LGHNA and CDR2 YSLEER.

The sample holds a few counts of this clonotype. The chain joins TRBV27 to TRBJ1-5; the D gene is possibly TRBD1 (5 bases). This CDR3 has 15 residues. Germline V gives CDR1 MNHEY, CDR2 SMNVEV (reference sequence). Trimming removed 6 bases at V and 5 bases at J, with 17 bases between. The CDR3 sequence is CASSKEGIRDQPQHF. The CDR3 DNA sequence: TGTGCCAGCAGCAAAGAGGGGATTCGAGATCAGCCCCAGCATTTT.

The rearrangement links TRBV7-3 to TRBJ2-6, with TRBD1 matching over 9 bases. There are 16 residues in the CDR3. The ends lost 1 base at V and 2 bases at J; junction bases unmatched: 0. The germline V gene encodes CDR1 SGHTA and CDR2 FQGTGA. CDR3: CASSLRQGAGANVLTF. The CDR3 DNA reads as TGTGCCAGCAGCTTAAGACAGGGGGCTGGGGCCAACGTCCTGACTTTC.

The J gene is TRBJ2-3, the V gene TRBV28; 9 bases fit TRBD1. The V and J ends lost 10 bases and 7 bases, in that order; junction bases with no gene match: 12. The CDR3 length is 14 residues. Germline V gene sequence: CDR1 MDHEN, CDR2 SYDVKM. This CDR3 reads CATLSGQGTYTQYF. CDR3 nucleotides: TGTGCCACCCTCTCGGGACAGGGTACATATACGCAGTATTTT. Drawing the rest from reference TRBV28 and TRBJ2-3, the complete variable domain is DVKVTQSSRYLVKRTGEKVFLECVQDMDHENMFWYRQDPGLGLRLIYFSYDVKMKEKGDIPEGYSVSREKKERFSLILESASTNQTSMYLCATLSGQGTYTQYFGPGTRLTVL.